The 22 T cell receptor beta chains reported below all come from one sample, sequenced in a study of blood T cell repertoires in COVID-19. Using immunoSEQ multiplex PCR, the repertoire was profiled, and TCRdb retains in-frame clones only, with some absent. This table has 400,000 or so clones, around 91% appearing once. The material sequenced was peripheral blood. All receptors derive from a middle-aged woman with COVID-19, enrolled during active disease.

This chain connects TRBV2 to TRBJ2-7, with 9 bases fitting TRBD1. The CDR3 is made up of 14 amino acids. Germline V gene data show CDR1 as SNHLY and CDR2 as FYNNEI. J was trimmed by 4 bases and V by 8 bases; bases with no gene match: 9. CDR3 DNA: TGTGCCAGCCGGGGACGGGACAGGGAATACGAGCAGTACTTC. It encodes CASRGRDREYEQYF.

CDR3 sequence reads: CASSLQGTNEKLFF. The CDR3 DNA reads TGTGCCAGCAGCCTACAGGGGACTAATGAAAAACTGTTTTTT. V gene TRBV7-9 combines with J gene TRBJ1-4; 7 bases fit TRBD1. The CDR3 totals 14 residues. The germline gives CDR1 SEHNR, CDR2 FQNEAQ (reference sequence). Germline trimming cut 5 bases from V and 2 bases from J; bases unmatched to any gene: 2.

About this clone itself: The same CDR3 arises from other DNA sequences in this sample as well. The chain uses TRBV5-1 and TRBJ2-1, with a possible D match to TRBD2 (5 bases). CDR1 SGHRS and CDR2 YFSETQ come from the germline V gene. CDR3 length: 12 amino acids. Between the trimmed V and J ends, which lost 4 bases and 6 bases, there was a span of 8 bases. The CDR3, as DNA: TGCGCCAGCAGCCTAGCCGGCAATGAGCAGTTCTTC. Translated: CASSLAGNEQFF.

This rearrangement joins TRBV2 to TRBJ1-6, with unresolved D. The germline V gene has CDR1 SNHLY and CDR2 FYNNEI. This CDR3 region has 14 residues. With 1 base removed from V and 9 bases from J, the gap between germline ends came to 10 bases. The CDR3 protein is CASSEERTVSPLHF. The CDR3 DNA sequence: TGTGCCAGCAGTGAAGAGCGGACCGTTTCACCCCTCCACTTT.

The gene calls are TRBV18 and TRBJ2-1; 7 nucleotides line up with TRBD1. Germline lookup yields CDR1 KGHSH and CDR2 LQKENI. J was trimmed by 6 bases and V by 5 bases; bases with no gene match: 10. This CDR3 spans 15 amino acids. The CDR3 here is CASSIIATGTNEQFF. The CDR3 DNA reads TGTGCCAGCTCAATAATAGCGACAGGGACCAATGAGCAGTTCTTC.

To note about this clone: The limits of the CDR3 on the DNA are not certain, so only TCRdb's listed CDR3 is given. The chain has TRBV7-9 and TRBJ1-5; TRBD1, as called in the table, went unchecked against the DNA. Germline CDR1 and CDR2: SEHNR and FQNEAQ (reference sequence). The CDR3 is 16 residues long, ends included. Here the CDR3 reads CASSSSDRGGSWPQHF.

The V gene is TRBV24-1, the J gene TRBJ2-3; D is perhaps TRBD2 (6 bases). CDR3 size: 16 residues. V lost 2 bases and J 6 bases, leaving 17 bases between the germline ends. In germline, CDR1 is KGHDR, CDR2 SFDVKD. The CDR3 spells CATSDYPVTAGDTQYF. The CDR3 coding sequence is TGTGCCACCAGTGATTATCCCGTGACTGCGGGGGATACGCAGTATTTT.

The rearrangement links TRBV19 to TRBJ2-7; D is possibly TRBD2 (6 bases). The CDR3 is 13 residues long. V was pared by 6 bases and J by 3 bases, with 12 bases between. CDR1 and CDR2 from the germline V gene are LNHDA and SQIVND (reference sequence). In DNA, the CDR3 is TGTGCCAGTAGCTACGGGAGAAACTACGAGCAGTACTTC. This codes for CASSYGRNYEQYF.

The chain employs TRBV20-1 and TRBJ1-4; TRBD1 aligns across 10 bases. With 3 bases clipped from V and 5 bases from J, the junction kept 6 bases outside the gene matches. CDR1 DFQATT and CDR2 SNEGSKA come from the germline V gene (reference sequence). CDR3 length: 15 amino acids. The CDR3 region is CSASSPGQGNEKLFF. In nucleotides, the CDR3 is TGCAGTGCTAGTTCCCCGGGACAGGGGAATGAAAAACTGTTTTTT.

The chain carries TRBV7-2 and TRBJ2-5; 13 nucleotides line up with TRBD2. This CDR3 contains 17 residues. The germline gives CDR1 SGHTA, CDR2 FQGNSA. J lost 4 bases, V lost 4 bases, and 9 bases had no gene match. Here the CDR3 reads CASSSGLAGEWGETQYF. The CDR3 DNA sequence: TGTGCCAGCAGCTCAGGACTAGCGGGAGAATGGGGAGAGACCCAGTACTTC. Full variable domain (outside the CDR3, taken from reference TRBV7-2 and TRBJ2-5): GAGVSQSPSNKVTEKGKDVELRCDPISGHTALYWYRQSLGQGLEFLIYFQGNSAPDKSGLPSDRFSAERTGGSVSTLTIQRTQQEDSAVYLCASSSGLAGEWGETQYFGPGTRLLVL.

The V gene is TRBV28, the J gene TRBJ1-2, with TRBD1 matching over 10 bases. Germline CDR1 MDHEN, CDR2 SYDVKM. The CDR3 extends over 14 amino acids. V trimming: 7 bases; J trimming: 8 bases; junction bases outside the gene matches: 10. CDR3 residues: CASIRPGTGEGYTF. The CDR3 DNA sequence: TGTGCCAGCATCAGACCCGGGACAGGGGAAGGCTACACCTTC.

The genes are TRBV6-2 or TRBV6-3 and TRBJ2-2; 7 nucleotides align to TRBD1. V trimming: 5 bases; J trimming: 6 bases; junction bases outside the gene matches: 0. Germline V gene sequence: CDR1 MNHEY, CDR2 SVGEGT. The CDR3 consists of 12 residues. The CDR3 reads CASSQGAGELFF. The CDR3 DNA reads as TGTGCCAGCAGTCAGGGGGCCGGGGAGCTGTTTTTT.

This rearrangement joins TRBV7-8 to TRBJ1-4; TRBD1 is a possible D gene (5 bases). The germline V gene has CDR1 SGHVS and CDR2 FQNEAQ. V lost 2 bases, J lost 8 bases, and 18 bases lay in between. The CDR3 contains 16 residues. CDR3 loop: CASSLMTGQGREKLFF. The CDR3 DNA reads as TGTGCCAGCAGCTTAATGACGGGCCAGGGAAGAGAAAAACTGTTTTTT. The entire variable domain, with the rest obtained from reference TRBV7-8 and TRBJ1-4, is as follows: GAGVSQSPRYKVAKRGQDVALRCDPISGHVSLFWYQQALGQGPEFLTYFQNEAQLDKSGLPSDRFFAERPEGSVSTLKIQRTQQEDSAVYLCASSLMTGQGREKLFFGSGTQLSVL.

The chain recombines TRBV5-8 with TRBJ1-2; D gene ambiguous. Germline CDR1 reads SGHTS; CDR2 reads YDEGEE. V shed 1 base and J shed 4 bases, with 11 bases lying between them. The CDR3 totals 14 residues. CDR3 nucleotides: TGTGCCAGCAGCTTGCGTCAGGCGGGCTATGGCTACACCTTC. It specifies CASSLRQAGYGYTF.

The CDR3 sequence: CASADRGGGGYTF. CDR3 DNA: TGTGCCAGCGCAGACAGGGGCGGCGGGGGCTACACCTTC. This chain links TRBV6-5 with TRBJ1-2, with 8 positions matching TRBD1. Germline lookup yields CDR1 MNHEY and CDR2 SVGAGI. The CDR3 is 13 amino acids. V lost 8 bases, J lost 8 bases, and 10 bases stayed unmatched.

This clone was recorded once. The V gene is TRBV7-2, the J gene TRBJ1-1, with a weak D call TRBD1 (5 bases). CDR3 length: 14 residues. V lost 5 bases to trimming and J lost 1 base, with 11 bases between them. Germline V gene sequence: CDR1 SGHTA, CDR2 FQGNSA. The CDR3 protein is CASSPAGTNTEAFF. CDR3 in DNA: TGTGCCAGCAGCCCGGCGGGGACGAACACTGAAGCTTTCTTT.

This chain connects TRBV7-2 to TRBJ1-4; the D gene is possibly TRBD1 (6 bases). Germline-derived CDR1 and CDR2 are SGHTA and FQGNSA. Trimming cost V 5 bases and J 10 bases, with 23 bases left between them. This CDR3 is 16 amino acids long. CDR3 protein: CASSAQGGGGQGKLFF. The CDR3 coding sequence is TGTGCCAGCAGCGCACAAGGGGGAGGGGGTCAGGGAAAACTGTTTTTT.

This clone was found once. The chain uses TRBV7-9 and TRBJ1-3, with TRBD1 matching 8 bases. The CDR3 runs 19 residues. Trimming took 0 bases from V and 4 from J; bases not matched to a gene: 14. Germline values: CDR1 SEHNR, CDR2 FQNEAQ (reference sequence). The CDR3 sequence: CASSLAVHSQGARGNTIYF. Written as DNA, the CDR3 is TGTGCCAGCAGCTTAGCTGTCCATTCCCAGGGGGCAAGAGGAAACACCATATATTTT.

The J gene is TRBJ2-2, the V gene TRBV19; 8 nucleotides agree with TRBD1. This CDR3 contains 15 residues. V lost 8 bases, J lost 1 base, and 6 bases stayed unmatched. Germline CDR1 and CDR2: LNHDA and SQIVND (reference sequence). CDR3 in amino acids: CASRWGTGNTGELFF. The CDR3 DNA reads TGTGCCAGTCGTTGGGGGACAGGGAACACCGGGGAGCTGTTTTTT.

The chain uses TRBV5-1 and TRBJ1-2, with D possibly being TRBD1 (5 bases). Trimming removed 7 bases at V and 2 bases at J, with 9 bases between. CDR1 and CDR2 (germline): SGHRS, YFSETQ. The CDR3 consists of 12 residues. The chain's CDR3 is CASGQLNYGYTF. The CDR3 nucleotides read TGCGCCAGCGGACAACTAAACTATGGCTACACCTTC.

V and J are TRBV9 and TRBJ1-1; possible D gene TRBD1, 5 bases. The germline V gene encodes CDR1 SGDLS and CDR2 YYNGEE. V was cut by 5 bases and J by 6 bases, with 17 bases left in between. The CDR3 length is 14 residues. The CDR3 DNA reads TGTGCCAGCAGTCCCCTCGGGGGTAGCGCTGAAGCTTTCTTT. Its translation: CASSPLGGSAEAFF.

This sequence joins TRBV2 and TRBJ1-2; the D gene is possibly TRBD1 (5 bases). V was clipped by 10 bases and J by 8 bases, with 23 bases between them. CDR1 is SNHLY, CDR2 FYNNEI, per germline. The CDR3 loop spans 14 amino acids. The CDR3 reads CATERDGKIGGYTF. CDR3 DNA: TGTGCCACCGAGCGGGACGGGAAAATAGGGGGCTACACCTTC. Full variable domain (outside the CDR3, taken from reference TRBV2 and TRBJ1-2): EPEVTQTPSHQVTQMGQEVILRCVPISNHLYFYWYRQILGQKVEFLVSFYNNEISEKSEIFDDQFSVERPDGSNFTLKIRSTKLEDSAMYFCATERDGKIGGYTFGSGTRLTVV.